Listed here is a single T cell receptor beta chain. Antigen specificity is unknown. The data originate from a study of cytomegalovirus exposure and HLA in healthy donors. About the research overall: Membership in the Caucasian-associated ancestry cluster was found for 81% of almost 400 genotyped donors. Study findings and constraints: Follow-up analysis seemed to connect common viral pathogens with several of the most significant clusters identified. Later analysis identified a missense DCLRE1C variant that was linked to TCR beta V- and J-gene trimming. In vitro assays verified that a few CMV-associated chains recognized CMV antigens specifically.

V lost 4 bases and J lost 0; bases outside the gene matches: 6. CDR1 is SGHKS, CDR2 YYEKEE, per germline (reference sequence). There are 16 residues in the CDR3. Primers for the PCR totalled 60 Vbeta and 13 Jbeta. Produced via immunoSEQ multiplex PCR; TCRdb's table is partial and in-frame only. The data show around 180,000 clones, about four fifths seen once. The specimen was PBMCs. The clonotype was recovered from a man under 40 in good health and CMV-seropositive. The chain carries TRBV5-5 and TRBJ2-3; the match to TRBD1 covers 9 bases. The CDR3: CASSTGDRASTDTQYF. The CDR3 coding sequence is TGTGCCAGCAGCACCGGGGACAGGGCGAGCACAGATACGCAGTATTTT.